This record concerns one T cell receptor (beta chain) sequence. Its target is not known. The sample is drawn from a study of CXCR3-negative and CXCR3-positive naive CD8 T cells. Study-level findings and limits: CXCR3-positive naive cells carried more hydrophobic TRB CDR3s than CXCR3-negative ones. Because surface CD5 did not distinguish the naive subsets, TCR strength was inferred from TRB CDR3 properties.

The CDR3 has 15 residues. CDR1 is MNHEY, CDR2 SMNVEV, per germline (reference sequence). The study made its TRB cDNA libraries by 5' RACE, adding UMI labels. From the 5' RACE reads, TCRdb lists one entry per CDR3 protein and no DNA. In all, the sample yields over 100,000 distinct CDR3 sequences. Sample: naive CXCR3+ CD8+ T cells from blood. Described subset: CD45RO-CCR7+CD27+CD95- naive CD8+ T cells expressing CXCR3 (TNR3+). This TCR was recovered from a human donor in good health. Some clones in this sample may be carry-over from other donors' samples. The chain couples TRBV27 to TRBJ2-3; TCRdb's D gene call, TRBD1, goes unchecked for lack of DNA. CDR3: CASSPTGTSTDTQYF.